This TCR beta chain came from a study of T cell repertoires in ileal Crohn's disease. Across the study: Thiopurines (around 11) or anti-TNF agents (about 19) were given postoperatively to about half.

Findings of the study overall: Active smokers at surgery had more clonal expansions than non-smokers.

On this clone itself: What it binds is unknown.

The CDR3 is made up of 16 amino acids. Germline V gene lookup returns CDR1 PRHDT and CDR2 FYEKMQ (reference sequence). V shed 3 bases and J 4 bases; nucleotides not matched to a gene: 9. Here immunoSEQ multiplex PCR was the method, and the copy in TCRdb shows in-frame clones only, minus some. Here the sample spans 12,000 to 15,000 clones, roughly 78% being singletons. The sequenced material came from ileal tissue. The rearrangement joins TRBV13 to TRBJ1-1; 9 bases are a match to TRBD1. The origin of this receptor is an adult with Crohn's disease. The CDR3 DNA reads TGTGCCAGCAGCTTCGGAAAAACAGGGGGCGTCACTGAAGCTTTCTTT. Amino acid sequence: CASSFGKTGGVTEAFF. Full variable domain (outside the CDR3, taken from reference TRBV13 and TRBJ1-1): AAGVIQSPRHLIKEKRETATLKCYPIPRHDTVYWYQQGPGQDPQFLISFYEKMQSDKGSIPDRFSAQQFSDYHSELNMSSLELGDSALYFCASSFGKTGGVTEAFFGQGTRLTVV.